The clone carrying this T cell receptor beta chain showed up just once. This sample was included in a study of blood T cell repertoires in COVID-19. Germline CDR1 and CDR2: SEHNR and FQNEAQ (reference sequence). V dropped 5 bases and J dropped 2 bases, with 9 bases sitting between them. The CDR3 loop spans 14 amino acids. TCRdb's copy holds only in-frame clones and misses some; the assay was immunoSEQ multiplex PCR. The repertoire holds 100,000 to 150,000 clones, with about 80% as singletons. The sequence came from a woman aged 45-60 years with acute or convalescent COVID-19. The sample comprised peripheral blood. The V call is TRBV7-9, the J call TRBJ2-2; possible D gene TRBD1, 5 bases. The CDR3: CASSLDTNTGELFF. The CDR3 DNA reads TGTGCCAGCAGCCTGGACACCAACACCGGGGAGCTGTTTTTT.